These 18 T cell receptor beta chains came from one sample sequenced in a study of blood T cell repertoires in COVID-19. Measured with immunoSEQ multiplex PCR; TCRdb has only the in-frame clones, and not every one. The sample lists fewer than 350,000 clones; approximately 86% were seen once. The sequenced sample was peripheral blood. All receptors come from a woman in her thirties who had recovered from COVID-19.

V is TRBV7-8 and J is TRBJ2-7; tentative D call: TRBD2 (5 bases). This CDR3 contains 13 residues. V lost 1 base and J lost 6, with 10 bases in between. Germline CDR1 is SGHVS and CDR2 is FQNEAQ. The CDR3 protein is CASSLVRESEQYF. The DNA for the CDR3 is TGTGCCAGCAGCTTAGTGAGGGAATCCGAGCAGTACTTC.

This clone occurred once. The CDR3 coding sequence is TGCGCCAGCAGCTTGGAGACTAGCAAAAGCACAGATACGCAGTATTTT. It specifies CASSLETSKSTDTQYF. This sequence joins TRBV5-1 and TRBJ2-3, with 7 bases that match TRBD2. This CDR3 is built from 16 residues. The germline gives CDR1 SGHRS, CDR2 YFSETQ. The ends lost 0 bases at V and 0 bases at J; junction bases unmatched: 4.

This chain joins TRBV9 and TRBJ2-1, with D maybe TRBD1 (5 bases). V lost 3 bases and J 6 bases, leaving 10 bases between the germline ends. Germline lookup yields CDR1 SGDLS and CDR2 YYNGEE. CDR3 length: 13 amino acids. The CDR3 sequence: CASSEQDTNEQFF. CDR3 nucleotides: TGTGCCAGCAGCGAACAGGACACCAATGAGCAGTTCTTC.

The chain carries TRBV5-6 and TRBJ1-2; D is uncertain. The CDR3 is made up of 13 amino acids. The V end lost 0 bases, the J end lost 2 bases, and 5 bases lay between the germline ends. Per germline, CDR1 SGHDT and CDR2 YYEEEE. The chain's CDR3 is CASSLDQNYGYTF. CDR3 coding DNA: TGTGCCAGCAGCTTGGATCAAAACTATGGCTACACCTTC. Variable domain in full (rest from reference TRBV5-6 and TRBJ1-2): DAGVTQSPTHLIKTRGQQVTLRCSPKSGHDTVSWYQQALGQGPQFIFQYYEEEERQRGNFPDRFSGHQFPNYSSELNVNALLLGDSALYLCASSLDQNYGYTFGSGTRLTVV.

CDR3 residues: CATSASGRGNEQFF. The CDR3 DNA sequence: TGTGCCACCAGCGCTAGCGGGAGGGGCAATGAGCAGTTCTTC. The chain combines TRBV15 with TRBJ2-1; TRBD2 matches 12 bases. Per the germline V gene, CDR1 is LNHNV and CDR2 is YYDKDF (reference sequence). J was trimmed by 6 bases and V by 5 bases; bases with no gene match: 2. This CDR3 has 14 residues.

This chain joins TRBV19 and TRBJ2-2; 9 positions match TRBD1. Losses at the gene ends were 3 bases for V and 7 bases for J; bases not matched to a gene: 12. Germline values: CDR1 LNHDA, CDR2 SQIVND (reference sequence). This CDR3 contains 17 residues. Here the CDR3 reads CASSMFSGQGSVGELFF. Here the CDR3 DNA reads TGTGCCAGTAGTATGTTTTCGGGACAGGGATCGGTCGGGGAGCTGTTTTTT.

CDR3 nucleotides: TGTGCCAGCAGCACAGGGACAGGGGGCCGGGAGACCCAGTACTTC. As protein: CASSTGTGGRETQYF. The V and J genes are TRBV5-5 and TRBJ2-5; 12 nucleotides line up with TRBD1. The CDR3 has 15 amino acids. Germline V gene lookup returns CDR1 SGHKS and CDR2 YYEKEE (reference sequence). Trimming removed 4 bases from V and 5 bases from J; junction bases left unmatched: 6.

J is TRBJ2-7 and V is TRBV3-1 (or the pseudogene TRBV3-2); D ambiguous. V lost 0 bases and J lost 1, with 7 bases in between. The CDR3 spans 14 residues. CDR1 is LGHDT, CDR2 YNNKEL, per germline (reference sequence). The CDR3 here is CASSQEATSYEQYF. DNA for the CDR3: TGTGCCAGCAGCCAAGAAGCCACTTCCTACGAGCAGTACTTC.

The chain combines TRBV19 with TRBJ2-5; TRBD1 is a possible D gene (6 bases). Trimming shortened V by 5 bases and J by 1 base, and 11 bases separated the two germline ends. CDR1 is LNHDA, CDR2 SQIVND, per germline (reference sequence). The CDR3 spans 14 residues. CDR3 nucleotide sequence: TGTGCCAGTAGTGTACAGGGCCTCCAAGAGACCCAGTACTTC. Translation gives CASSVQGLQETQYF.

The CDR3 loop is CATSDPRIAGDWPGELFF. Here the CDR3 DNA reads TGTGCCACCAGTGACCCGCGAATAGCGGGAGATTGGCCCGGGGAGCTGTTTTTT. This sequence joins TRBV24-1 and TRBJ2-2; 9 bases agree with TRBD2. Per germline, CDR1 KGHDR and CDR2 SFDVKD. The trim removed 4 bases at V and 6 bases at J, leaving 14 bases unmatched. The CDR3 runs to 18 residues.

The chain employs TRBV29-1 and TRBJ1-2, with D uncertain. The CDR3 is made up of 11 amino acids. V was cut by 4 bases and J by 5 bases, with 8 bases left in between. Germline V gene lookup returns CDR1 SQVTM and CDR2 ANQGSEA. The CDR3 here is CSVALAYGYTF. The DNA for the CDR3 is TGCAGCGTTGCCTTGGCATATGGCTACACCTTC. The full variable domain, rest sourced from reference TRBV29-1 and TRBJ1-2, is SAVISQKPSRDICQRGTSLTIQCQVDSQVTMMFWYRQQPGQSLTLIATANQGSEATYESGFVIDKFPISRPNLTFSTLTVSNMSPEDSSIYLCSVALAYGYTFGSGTRLTVV.

This sequence joins TRBV18 and TRBJ1-2; D may be TRBD1 (6 bases). CDR3 size: 15 residues. Germline CDR1 KGHSH, CDR2 LQKENI. V was trimmed by 3 bases and J by 7 bases, leaving 18 bases between them. CDR3 in DNA: TGTGCCAGCTCACCCGCAGGGGACGCTGCCCGTGGCTACACCTTC. It specifies CASSPAGDAARGYTF.

To note about this clone: The same CDR3 is also encoded by other DNA sequences in this sample. This chain connects TRBV6-5 to TRBJ2-2, with a possible D match to TRBD1 (5 bases). The length of the CDR3 is 13 residues. With 2 bases removed from V and 5 bases from J, the gap between germline ends came to 6 bases. Germline V lookup: CDR1 MNHEY, CDR2 SVGAGI. This CDR3 reads CASSYRGTGELFF. The CDR3, as DNA: TGTGCCAGCAGTTACAGGGGAACCGGGGAGCTGTTTTTT.

V gene TRBV3-1 (or the pseudogene TRBV3-2) combines with J gene TRBJ1-2; D call uncertain. Trimming cost V 1 base and J 8 bases, with 11 bases left between them. CDR1 and CDR2 from the germline V gene are LGHDT and YNNKEL (reference sequence). The CDR3 contains 13 residues. The CDR3 loop is CASSQATISGYTF. Here the CDR3 DNA reads TGTGCCAGCAGCCAAGCAACGATAAGCGGCTACACCTTC.

The J gene is TRBJ2-7, the V gene TRBV19; TRBD2 is a possible D gene (6 bases). The length of the CDR3 is 14 residues. V gave up 7 bases and J gave up 4 bases, with 17 bases separating them. Germline V lookup: CDR1 LNHDA, CDR2 SQIVND (reference sequence). CDR3 coding DNA: TGTGCCAGTAAACCAGCGGGCCCCTCTTACGAGCAGTACTTC. Its translation is CASKPAGPSYEQYF.

V usage is TRBV4-2 and J usage is TRBJ1-1; D is undetermined. The germline CDR1 and CDR2 sequences are LGHNA and YNFKEQ. Trimming stripped 0 bases from V and 6 bases from J, with 11 bases between. There are 14 residues in the CDR3. In DNA, the CDR3 is TGTGCCAGCAGCCAAGAGCATGAGGTCGCTGAAGCTTTCTTT. Translating gives CASSQEHEVAEAFF.

The genes are TRBV19 and TRBJ1-2; D gene ambiguous. V lost 6 bases to trimming and J lost 6 bases, with 14 bases between them. The CDR3 extends over 13 amino acids. CDR1 is LNHDA and CDR2 is SQIVND in the germline V gene (reference sequence). The DNA for the CDR3 is TGTGCCAGTAGAATTCGGGGTTGGAATGGCTACACCTTC. This sequence encodes CASRIRGWNGYTF.

This chain joins TRBV28 and TRBJ1-6; D is undetermined. Germline CDR1 is MDHEN and CDR2 is SYDVKM. This CDR3 contains 14 residues. V dropped 10 bases and J dropped 5 bases, with 15 bases sitting between them. This chain's CDR3 is CATRRERNNSPLHF. The CDR3 DNA follows: TGTGCCACGAGAAGAGAAAGAAATAATTCACCCCTCCACTTT.